The present T cell receptor beta chain was sequenced within a study of blood T cell repertoires in COVID-19 (dated by TCRdb to 2020 to 2022). Some background on the complete study: Samples from collaborators originated in the United States, Italy and Spain and spanned both the acute and convalescent phases of COVID-19. The material from the prospective study consisted of cDNA or gDNA derived from T cells, B-cell-depleted T cells, or PBMCs. The samples were drawn from two sources: the first 160 participants of the ongoing ImmuneRACE study, and 1,000 to 1,500 subjects contributed by 6 global collaborators. The repertoires were made available in a free public database intended to serve as a resource for research on the immune response to SARS-CoV-2. Deeply sampled blood TCRbeta repertoires from subjects exposed to, actively infected with, or recovered from COVID-19 were included in the dataset. Where available, HLA class I and class II types were taken from metadata supplied by the sample provider and were not determined by assay-based typing. Nearly every sample came with metadata listing a de-identified subject ID, COVID-19 status, age in years and sex.

Broad study findings and their caveats: The quantity of clinical and demographic metadata differed by source and by participant and was supplied without curation.

The CDR3 sequence holds 12 residues, the cysteine and phenylalanine included. Just CDR3 DNA is preserved here, 36 bases in frame from base 1. The germline ends are 15 bases apart after V is trimmed by 2 bases and J by 14 bases. The germline V gene specifies MGHRA as CDR1 and YSYEKL as CDR2. In the prospective study, participants were roughly 18 to 89 years old, resided in approximately 25 geographic areas of the United States, and were enrolled through a virtual design. To assign participants to cohorts, the prospective study relied on clinical history that participants themselves reported in a screening survey and a study questionnaire. Exposed participants had been in contact with someone with a PCR-confirmed or clinician-diagnosed COVID-19 case within 2 weeks of study entry. In the prospective study, whole blood, serum and a nasopharyngeal or oropharyngeal swab were collected from each participant by mobile phlebotomists. Prospective study participants could optionally give additional blood draws and questionnaires over an approximately two-month period. Prospective study blood samples were shipped either frozen or at room temperature before DNA extraction.

A word on this clone: The target of this receptor is not known. The input lacks base qualities; no much larger clone sits a single base away.

TCRbeta CDR3 regions were amplified from genomic DNA using the immunoSEQ Assay, a bias-controlled multiplex PCR. Per the authors' processing: Nucleated cell counts per sample were estimated from amplification of reference gene primers within the assay. To quantify the absolute abundance of each unique TCRbeta CDR3 rearrangement, sequence reads were collapsed and filtered. Productive Simpson clonality was computed per sample as the square root of Simpson's diversity index over productive rearrangements. TCRdb mirrors the immuneACCESS table, restricted to in-frame sequences. Some clones are absent from its copies; in checked studies, under half trace to an unresolved V gene, and the reason for the others is unknown. Clonal size and the V and J genes are those of that table, whereas D and trimming came from the DNA. Within this sample are roughly 240,000 clones, with about four fifths of them counted one time only. The ten largest clones represent approximately 4% of the sample.

The chain couples TRBV4-1 to TRBJ1-2; the D gene identity is not certain. Sequenced: PBMCs or T cells enriched from blood (not recorded which). The sequence came from a woman between 40 and 55 years old who had been exposed to COVID-19. The DNA is as follows: TGCGCCAGCAGCCAACCAGGCCCTGGGAGGACCTTC. Its product reads: CASSQPGPGRTF.